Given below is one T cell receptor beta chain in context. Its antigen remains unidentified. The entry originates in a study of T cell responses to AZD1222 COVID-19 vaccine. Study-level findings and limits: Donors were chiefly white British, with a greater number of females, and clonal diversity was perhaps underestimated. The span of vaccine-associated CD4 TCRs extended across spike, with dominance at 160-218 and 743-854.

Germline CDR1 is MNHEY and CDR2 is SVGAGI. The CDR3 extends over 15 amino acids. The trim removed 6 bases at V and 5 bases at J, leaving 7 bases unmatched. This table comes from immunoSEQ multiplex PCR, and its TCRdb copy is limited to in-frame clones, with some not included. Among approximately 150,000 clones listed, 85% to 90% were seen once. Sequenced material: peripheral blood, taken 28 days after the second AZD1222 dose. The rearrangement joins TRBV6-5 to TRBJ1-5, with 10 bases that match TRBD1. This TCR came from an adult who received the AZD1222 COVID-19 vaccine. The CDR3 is CASSPGQGGDQPQHF. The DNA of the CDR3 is TGTGCCAGCAGCCCAGGACAGGGGGGGGATCAGCCCCAGCATTTT.